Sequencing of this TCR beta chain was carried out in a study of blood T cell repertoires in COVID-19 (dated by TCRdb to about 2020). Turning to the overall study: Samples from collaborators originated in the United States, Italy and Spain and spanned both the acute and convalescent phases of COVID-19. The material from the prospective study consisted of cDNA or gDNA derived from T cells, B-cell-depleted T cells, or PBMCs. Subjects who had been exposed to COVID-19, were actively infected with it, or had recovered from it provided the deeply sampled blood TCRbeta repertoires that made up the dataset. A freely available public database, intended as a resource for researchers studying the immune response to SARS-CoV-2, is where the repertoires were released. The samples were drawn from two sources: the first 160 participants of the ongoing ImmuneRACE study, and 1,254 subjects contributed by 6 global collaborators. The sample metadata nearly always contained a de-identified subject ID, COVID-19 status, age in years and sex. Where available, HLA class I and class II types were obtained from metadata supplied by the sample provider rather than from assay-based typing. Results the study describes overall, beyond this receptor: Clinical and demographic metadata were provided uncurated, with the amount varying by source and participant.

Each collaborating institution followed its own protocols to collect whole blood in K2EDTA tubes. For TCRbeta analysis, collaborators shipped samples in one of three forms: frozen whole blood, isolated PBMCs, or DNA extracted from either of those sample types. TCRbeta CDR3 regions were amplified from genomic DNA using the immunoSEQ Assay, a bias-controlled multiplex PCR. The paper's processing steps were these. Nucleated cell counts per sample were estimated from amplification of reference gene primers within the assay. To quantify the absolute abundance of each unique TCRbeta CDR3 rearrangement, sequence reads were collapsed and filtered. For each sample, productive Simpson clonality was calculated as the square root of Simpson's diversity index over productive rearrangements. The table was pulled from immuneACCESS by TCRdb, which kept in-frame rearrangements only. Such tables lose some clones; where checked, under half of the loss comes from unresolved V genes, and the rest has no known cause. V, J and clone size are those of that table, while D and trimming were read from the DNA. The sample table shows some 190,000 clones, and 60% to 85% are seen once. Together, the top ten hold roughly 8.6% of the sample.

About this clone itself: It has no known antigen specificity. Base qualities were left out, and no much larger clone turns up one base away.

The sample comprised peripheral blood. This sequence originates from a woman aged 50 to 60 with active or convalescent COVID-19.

CDR3 reads: CASSPGGPNTGELFF. The nucleotide sequence reads TGTGCCAGCAGCCCCGGGGGGCCGAACACCGGGGAGCTGTTTTTT. The rearrangement joined TRBV6-2 or TRBV6-3 to TRBJ2-2; TRBD2 is possibly the D segment (7 matching bases). Measured from the cysteine to the phenylalanine, the CDR3 is 15 residues long. The entry retains the CDR3 DNA only, 45 bases that are in frame from base 1. The germline V gene sets CDR1 to MNHEY and CDR2 to SVGEGT. The V and J ends are trimmed by 6 bases and 0 bases, leaving 11 bases between them.